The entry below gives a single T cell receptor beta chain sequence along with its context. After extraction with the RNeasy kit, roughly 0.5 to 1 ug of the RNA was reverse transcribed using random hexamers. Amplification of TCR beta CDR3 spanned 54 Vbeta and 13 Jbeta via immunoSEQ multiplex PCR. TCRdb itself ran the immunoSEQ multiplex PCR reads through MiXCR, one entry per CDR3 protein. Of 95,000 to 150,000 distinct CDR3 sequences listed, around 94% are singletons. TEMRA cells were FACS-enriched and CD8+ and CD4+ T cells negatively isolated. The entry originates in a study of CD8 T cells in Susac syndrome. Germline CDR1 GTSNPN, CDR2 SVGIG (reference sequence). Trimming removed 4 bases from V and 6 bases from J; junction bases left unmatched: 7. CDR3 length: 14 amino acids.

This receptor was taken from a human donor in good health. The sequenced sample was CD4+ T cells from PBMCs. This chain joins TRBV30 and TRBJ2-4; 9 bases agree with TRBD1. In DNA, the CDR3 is TGTGCCTGGACCAACAGGGGGCGAGGAAACATTCAGTACTTC. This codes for CAWTNRGRGNIQYF.